This T cell receptor beta chain stems from a study of T cell responses to AZD1222 COVID-19 vaccine. Study-level results: CD4 TCRs covered the whole spike, strongest at regions 160-218 and 743-854.

The V end was cut by 1 base, the J end by 8 bases, with 21 bases between. The germline gives CDR1 SEHNR, CDR2 FQNEAQ (reference sequence). This CDR3 is 17 amino acids long. Some clones are missing from TCRdb's copy, which holds only in-frame ones; the method was immunoSEQ multiplex PCR. The data show more than 110,000 clones, approximately 92% seen once. About this clone itself: Its antigen is unknown.

The V call is TRBV7-9, the J call TRBJ2-1, with D perhaps TRBD2 (5 bases). This TCR was recovered from an adult who received the AZD1222 COVID-19 vaccine. The material sequenced was peripheral blood, taken 28 days after the second AZD1222 dose. CDR3 in amino acids: CASSLEAGIRWSDEQFF. CDR3 DNA: TGTGCCAGCAGCTTAGAGGCCGGGATCCGATGGTCCGATGAGCAGTTCTTC.